These 11 T cell receptor beta chains share one sample of origin, sequenced in a study of prognosis after radiotherapy for stage I lung cancer. Researchers used two-round multiplex PCR to amplify TCR beta CDR3 starting from genomic DNA. The authors ran first-round PCR with primers specific to each TRBV and TRBJ gene. TCRdb fed the multiplex PCR reads into MiXCR, producing one record per CDR3 protein. The data show tens of thousands of distinct CDR3 sequences, 35% to 55% seen once. Sequencing was performed on PBMCs, taken before or after stereotactic body radiation therapy (not recorded which). These receptor sequences come from a donor over 45 with non-small cell lung cancer.

To note about this clonotype: This sequence may be a read error, since a much larger clone differs from it by one base. This rearrangement joins TRBV10-2 to TRBJ2-7; D call uncertain. The CDR3 has 13 amino acids. Germline V lookup: CDR1 WSHSY, CDR2 SAAADI. The CDR3 is CASTKGISYQQYF. The CDR3 DNA reads as TGCGCCAGCACTAAGGGAATAAGCTACCAGCAGTACTTC.

This clonotype occurred many times. This chain connects TRBV30 to TRBJ1-5; D perhaps matches TRBD1 (5 bases). Germline CDR1 is GTSNPN and CDR2 is SVGIG (reference sequence). The V end lost 5 bases, the J end lost 2 bases, and 13 bases lay between the germline ends. The CDR3 consists of 14 residues. The CDR3 DNA reads as TGTGCCTGGTCGGGGCAAAGGGGCAATCAGCCCCAGCATTTT. Translation: CAWSGQRGNQPQHF. The whole variable domain, remainder taken from reference TRBV30 and TRBJ1-5, is SQTIHQWPATLVQPVGSPLSLECTVEGTSNPNLYWYRQAAGRGLQLLFYSVGIGQISSEVPQNLSASRPQDRQFILSSKKLLLSDSGFYLCAWSGQRGNQPQHFGDGTRLSIL.

The chain couples TRBV19 to TRBJ2-1; maybe TRBD2 (7 bases). This CDR3 comprises 16 residues. Trimming took off 3 bases at V and 3 bases at J, with 15 bases between the two ends. In germline, CDR1 is LNHDA, CDR2 SQIVND (reference sequence). The CDR3 loop is CASSILGGTIYNEQFF. The DNA for the CDR3 is TGTGCCAGTAGTATTTTAGGGGGGACTATCTACAATGAGCAGTTCTTC.

In regard to this clonotype: One end of the junction varies from germline; a read error may be responsible. This sequence joins TRBV6-1 and TRBJ1-1, with D unresolved. The CDR3 covers 17 residues. Per the germline V gene, CDR1 is MNHNS and CDR2 is SASEGT. This CDR3 is CASKDLCRAGRVAEAFF. CDR3 coding DNA: TGTGCCAGCAAAGACCTCTGTCGGGCGGGAAGGGTCGCTGAAGCTTTCTTC.

This clonotype was detected many times. The V and J genes are TRBV7-2 and TRBJ2-5; 9 positions agree with TRBD2. Trimming removed 1 base from V and 5 bases from J; junction bases left unmatched: 5. Per germline, CDR1 SGHTA and CDR2 FQGNSA. The CDR3 sequence is 15 residues long. This CDR3 reads CASSLGSSGGETQYF. The CDR3 DNA sequence: TGTGCCAGCAGCTTAGGATCGAGCGGGGGGGAGACCCAGTACTTC.

Ten or more counts support this clonotype. V gene TRBV19 combines with J gene TRBJ2-7; D gene ambiguous. CDR1 is LNHDA, CDR2 SQIVND, per germline (reference sequence). V was clipped by 3 bases and J by 9 bases, with 15 bases between them. The CDR3 runs 13 residues. The CDR3 loop reads CASSIGALDGQYF. CDR3 bases: TGTGCCAGTAGTATCGGAGCCTTGGACGGGCAGTACTTC.

V usage is TRBV28 and J usage is TRBJ2-3, with D possibly matching TRBD2 (6 bases). Trimming removed 6 bases from V and 3 bases from J, with 25 bases in between. CDR1 and CDR2 (germline): MDHEN, SYDVKM. The length of the CDR3 is 18 residues. The CDR3 bases are TGTGCCAGCAGCATTTTCTGCGGGGCTCCGTGGGGTACAGATACGCAGTATTTT. This gives the protein CASSIFCGAPWGTDTQYF.

This clonotype was seen ten or more times. J is TRBJ1-1 and V is TRBV7-3; D call uncertain. This CDR3 has 13 amino acids. Trimming shortened V by 0 bases and J by 0 bases, and 2 bases separated the two germline ends. The germline V gene has CDR1 SGHTA and CDR2 FQGTGA. The CDR3 protein is CASSLTLNTEAFF. The DNA for the CDR3 is TGTGCCAGCAGCTTAACGTTGAACACTGAAGCTTTCTTT.

This clonotype was observed a handful of times. This may be a read error: a much more frequent sequence differs by one nucleotide. This chain links TRBV15 with TRBJ2-5; D not certain. Trimming pared 3 bases from V and 5 bases from J, leaving 19 bases between. Germline V gene lookup returns CDR1 LNHNV and CDR2 YYDKDF (reference sequence). The length of the CDR3 is 16 residues. CDR3 residues: CATSSPHAARSETQYF. CDR3 DNA: TGTGCCACCAGCAGTCCCCATGCGGCTCGCTCGGAGACCCAGTACTTC.

This clonotype counts as medium-sized. The rearrangement links TRBV6-4 to TRBJ1-1; D gene uncertain. Germline loops: CDR1 MRHNA, CDR2 SNTAGT. The CDR3 has 13 residues. Trimming left V 7 bases short and J 1 base short, with 10 bases between. The DNA for the CDR3 is TGTGCCAGCATTCCCCCCCAGAACACTGAAGCTTTCTTT. Protein sequence: CASIPPQNTEAFF.

Ten or more counts support this clonotype. The conserved phenylalanine or tryptophan is not found at the CDR3 terminus, so this likely reflects a read error. Because the CDR3's place on the DNA is in doubt, the DNA is left out and the CDR3 is given as listed by TCRdb. V gene TRBV28 combines with J gene TRBJ1-2; the DNA was not used to check the table's D call, TRBD1. Per the germline V gene, CDR1 is MDHEN and CDR2 is SYDVKM. Termini included, the CDR3 measures 10 amino acids. This CDR3 is CASSLKSAPV.